The subject of this entry is one T cell receptor (beta chain). This may come from a read error, since a much larger clone is one base off. TCRdb re-called the 5' RACE reads through MiXCR, storing one row per CDR3 protein. This sample carries 400,000 or so distinct CDR3 sequences, more than 25% of them seen once, and the ten largest clones take 5.5% to 7%. The data were obtained in a study of identical twins' blood T cells. In the study overall: Approximately 50 million reads covered about six alpha-chain and about six beta-chain libraries.

The specimen was PBMCs. The sequence was obtained from a woman between 18 and 55 years old in good health.

The CDR3 is CSARDWGARRSYNEQFF. CDR3 nucleotide sequence: TGCAGTGCTAGAGATTGGGGAGCGAGACGCTCCTACAATGAGCAGTTCTTC. The rearrangement joins TRBV20-1 to TRBJ2-1, with a possible D match to TRBD2 (5 bases). This CDR3 spans 17 amino acids. CDR1 and CDR2 from the germline V gene are DFQATT and SNEGSKA (reference sequence). V was cut by 0 bases and J by 0 bases, with 15 bases left in between.